One sample yielded the 3 T cell receptor beta chains listed below, sequenced in a study of vaccination and CD4 T cells after COVID-19. Sequencing of cultured CD4+ T cell DNA used the Oncomine TCR Beta short-read assay. TCRdb reanalysed the PCR reads using MiXCR and keeps one entry per CDR3 protein. The table has about 10,000 distinct CDR3 sequences, 53% seen once; the top ten hold 10% to 15%. Treatment noted: approximately nine-day PBMC culture with coronavirus spike peptide pools or control peptides (ViraFEST assay). Their recognized antigens are unknown. The sample comprised CD4+ T cells from blood, cultured in vitro. Every receptor here comes from a human donor who had recovered from COVID-19.

A single count supports this clonotype. This sequence joins TRBV20-1 and TRBJ1-5; D perhaps matches TRBD1 (5 bases). The CDR3 contains 14 residues. The germline V gene encodes CDR1 DFQATT and CDR2 SNEGSKA (reference sequence). Trimming took off 4 bases at V and 4 bases at J, with 14 bases between the two ends. The DNA for the CDR3 is TGCAGTGCTATTTCAGGGAGGGTTAATCAGCCCCAGCATTTT. It codes for CSAISGRVNQPQHF.

The V call is TRBV5-1, the J call TRBJ1-1, with 8 bases that match TRBD1. CDR1 is SGHRS, CDR2 YFSETQ, per germline. CDR3 length equals 15 residues. With 4 bases clipped from V and 2 bases from J, the junction kept 7 bases outside the gene matches. CDR3 bases: TGCGCCAGCAGCCCATCGGGACAGGCCAACACTGAAGCTTTCTTT. Protein: CASSPSGQANTEAFF.

The chain employs TRBV2 and TRBJ1-6; D is undetermined. Germline-derived CDR1 and CDR2 are SNHLY and FYNNEI. CDR3 length: 13 amino acids. Between the trimmed V and J ends, which lost 7 bases and 7 bases, there was a span of 11 bases. The CDR3 bases are TGTGCCAGCACAAGGGAACAGAATTCACCCCTCCACTTT. Its translation: CASTREQNSPLHF. The full variable domain, completed using reference TRBV2 and TRBJ1-6, is EPEVTQTPSHQVTQMGQEVILRCVPISNHLYFYWYRQILGQKVEFLVSFYNNEISEKSEIFDDQFSVERPDGSNFTLKIRSTKLEDSAMYFCASTREQNSPLHFGNGTRLTVT.